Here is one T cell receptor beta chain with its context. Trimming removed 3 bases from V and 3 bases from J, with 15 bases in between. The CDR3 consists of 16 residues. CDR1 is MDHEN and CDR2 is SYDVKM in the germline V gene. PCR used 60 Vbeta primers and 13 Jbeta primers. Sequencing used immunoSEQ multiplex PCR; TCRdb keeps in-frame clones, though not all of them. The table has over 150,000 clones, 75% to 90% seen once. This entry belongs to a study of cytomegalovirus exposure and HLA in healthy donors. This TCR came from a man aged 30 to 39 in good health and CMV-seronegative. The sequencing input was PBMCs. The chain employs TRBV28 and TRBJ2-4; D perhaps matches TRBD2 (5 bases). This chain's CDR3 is CASSFRRYGGKNIQYF. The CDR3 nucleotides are TGTGCCAGCAGTTTCCGGCGGTACGGAGGCAAAAACATTCAGTACTTC.